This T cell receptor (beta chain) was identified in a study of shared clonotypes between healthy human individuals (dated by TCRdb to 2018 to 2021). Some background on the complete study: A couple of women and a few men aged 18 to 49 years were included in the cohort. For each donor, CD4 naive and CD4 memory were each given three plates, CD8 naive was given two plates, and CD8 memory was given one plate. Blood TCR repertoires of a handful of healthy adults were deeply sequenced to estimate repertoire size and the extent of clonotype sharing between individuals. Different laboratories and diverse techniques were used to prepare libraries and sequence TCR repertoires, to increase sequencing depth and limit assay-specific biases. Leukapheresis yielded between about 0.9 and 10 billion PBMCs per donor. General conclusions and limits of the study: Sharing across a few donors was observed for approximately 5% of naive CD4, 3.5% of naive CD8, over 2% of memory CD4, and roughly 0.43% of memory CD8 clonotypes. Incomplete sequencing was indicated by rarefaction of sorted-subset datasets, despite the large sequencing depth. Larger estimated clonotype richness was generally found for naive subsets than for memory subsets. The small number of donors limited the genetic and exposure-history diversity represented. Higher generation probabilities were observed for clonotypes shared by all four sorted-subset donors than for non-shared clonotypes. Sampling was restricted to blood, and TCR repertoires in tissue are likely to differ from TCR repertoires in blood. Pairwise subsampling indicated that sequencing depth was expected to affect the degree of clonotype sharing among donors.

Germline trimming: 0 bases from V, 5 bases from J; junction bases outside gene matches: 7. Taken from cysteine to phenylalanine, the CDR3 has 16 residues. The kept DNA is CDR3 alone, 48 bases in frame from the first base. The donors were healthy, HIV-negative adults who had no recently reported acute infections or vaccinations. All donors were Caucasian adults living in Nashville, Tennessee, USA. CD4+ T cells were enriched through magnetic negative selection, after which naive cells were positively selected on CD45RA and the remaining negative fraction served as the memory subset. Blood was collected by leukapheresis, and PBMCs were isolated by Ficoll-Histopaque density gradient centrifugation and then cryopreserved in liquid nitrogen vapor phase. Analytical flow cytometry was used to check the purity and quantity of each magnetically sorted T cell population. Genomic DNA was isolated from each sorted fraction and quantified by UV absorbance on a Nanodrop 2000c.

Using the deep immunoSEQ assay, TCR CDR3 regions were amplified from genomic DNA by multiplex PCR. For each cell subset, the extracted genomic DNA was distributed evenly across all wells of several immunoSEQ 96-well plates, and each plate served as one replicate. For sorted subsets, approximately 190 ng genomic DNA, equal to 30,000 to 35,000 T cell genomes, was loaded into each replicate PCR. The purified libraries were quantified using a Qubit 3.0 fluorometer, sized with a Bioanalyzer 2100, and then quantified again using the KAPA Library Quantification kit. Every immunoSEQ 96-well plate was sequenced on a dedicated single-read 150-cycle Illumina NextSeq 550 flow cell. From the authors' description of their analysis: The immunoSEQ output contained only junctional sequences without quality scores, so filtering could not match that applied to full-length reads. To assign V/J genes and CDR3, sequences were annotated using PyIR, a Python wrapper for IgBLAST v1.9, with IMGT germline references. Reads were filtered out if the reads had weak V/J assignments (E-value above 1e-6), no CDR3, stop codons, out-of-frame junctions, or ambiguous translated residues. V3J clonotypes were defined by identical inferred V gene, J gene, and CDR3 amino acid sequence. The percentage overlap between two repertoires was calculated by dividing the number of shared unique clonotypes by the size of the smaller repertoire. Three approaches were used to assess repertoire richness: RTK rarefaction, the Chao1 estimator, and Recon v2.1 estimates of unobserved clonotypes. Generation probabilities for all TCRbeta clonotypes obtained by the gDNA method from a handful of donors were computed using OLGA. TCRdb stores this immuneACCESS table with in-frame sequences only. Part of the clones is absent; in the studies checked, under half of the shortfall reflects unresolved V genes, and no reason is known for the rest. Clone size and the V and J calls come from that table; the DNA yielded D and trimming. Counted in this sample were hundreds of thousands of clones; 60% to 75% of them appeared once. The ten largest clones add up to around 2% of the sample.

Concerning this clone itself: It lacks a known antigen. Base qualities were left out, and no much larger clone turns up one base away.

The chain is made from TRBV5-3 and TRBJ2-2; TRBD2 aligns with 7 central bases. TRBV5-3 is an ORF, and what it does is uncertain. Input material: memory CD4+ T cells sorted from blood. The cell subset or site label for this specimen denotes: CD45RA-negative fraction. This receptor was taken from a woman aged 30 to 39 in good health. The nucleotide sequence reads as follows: TGTGCCAGAAGCTTGGGCGGGAGAAGTGGTACCGGGGAGCTGTTTTTT. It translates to CARSLGGRSGTGELFF.